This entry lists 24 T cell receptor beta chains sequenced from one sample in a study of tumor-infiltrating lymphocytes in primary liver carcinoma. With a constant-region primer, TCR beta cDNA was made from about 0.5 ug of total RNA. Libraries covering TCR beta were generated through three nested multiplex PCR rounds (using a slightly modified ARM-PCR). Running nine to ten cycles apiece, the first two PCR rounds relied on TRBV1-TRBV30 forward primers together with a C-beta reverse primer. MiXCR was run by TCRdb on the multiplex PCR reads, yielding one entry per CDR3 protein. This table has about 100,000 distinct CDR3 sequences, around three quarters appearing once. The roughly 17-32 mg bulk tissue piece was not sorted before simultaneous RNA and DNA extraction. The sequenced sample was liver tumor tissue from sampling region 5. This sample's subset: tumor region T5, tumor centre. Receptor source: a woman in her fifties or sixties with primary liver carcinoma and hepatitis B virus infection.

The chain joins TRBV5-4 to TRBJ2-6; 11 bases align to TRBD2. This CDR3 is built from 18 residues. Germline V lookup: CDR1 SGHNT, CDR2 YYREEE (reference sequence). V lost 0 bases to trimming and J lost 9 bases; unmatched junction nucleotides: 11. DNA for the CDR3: TGTGCCAGCAGCTTGGGCCTAGCGGGAGGAGCTGGGTTCAACGTCCTGACTTTC. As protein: CASSLGLAGGAGFNVLTF.

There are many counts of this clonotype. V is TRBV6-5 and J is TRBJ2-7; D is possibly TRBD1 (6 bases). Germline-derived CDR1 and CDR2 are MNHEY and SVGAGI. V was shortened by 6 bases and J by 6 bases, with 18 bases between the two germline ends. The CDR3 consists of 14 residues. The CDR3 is CASSPYRAVGEQYF. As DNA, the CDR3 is TGTGCCAGCAGCCCTTACAGGGCAGTGGGCGAGCAGTACTTC.

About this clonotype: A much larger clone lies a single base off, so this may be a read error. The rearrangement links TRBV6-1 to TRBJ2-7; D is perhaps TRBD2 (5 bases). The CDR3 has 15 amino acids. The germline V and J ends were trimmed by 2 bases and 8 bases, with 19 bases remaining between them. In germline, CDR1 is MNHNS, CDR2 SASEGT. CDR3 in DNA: TGTGCCAGCAGTGAAATCTATCCGCCGAGCGGCAAGCAGTACTTC. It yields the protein CASSEIYPPSGKQYF.

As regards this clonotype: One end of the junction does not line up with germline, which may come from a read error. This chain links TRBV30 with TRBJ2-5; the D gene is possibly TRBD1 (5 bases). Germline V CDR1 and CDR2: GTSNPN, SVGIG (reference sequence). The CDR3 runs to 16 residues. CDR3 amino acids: CAWSGLTAQHQETQYF. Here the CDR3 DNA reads TGCGCCTGGAGTGGGTTGACAGCCCAACATCAAGAGACCCAGTACTTC.

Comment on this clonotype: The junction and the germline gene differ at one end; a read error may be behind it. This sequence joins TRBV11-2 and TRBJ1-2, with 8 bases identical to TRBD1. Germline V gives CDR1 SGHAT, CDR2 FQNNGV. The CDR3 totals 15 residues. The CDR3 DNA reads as TGTGCCAGCAGCTTAACCGGACAGGGTTACTATGACTACACCTTC. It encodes CASSLTGQGYYDYTF. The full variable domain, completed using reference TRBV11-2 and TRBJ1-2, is EAGVAQSPRYKIIEKRQSVAFWCNPISGHATLYWYQQILGQGPKLLIQFQNNGVVDDSQLPKDRFSAERLKGVDSTLKIQPAKLEDSAVYLCASSLTGQGYYDYTFGSGTRLTVV.

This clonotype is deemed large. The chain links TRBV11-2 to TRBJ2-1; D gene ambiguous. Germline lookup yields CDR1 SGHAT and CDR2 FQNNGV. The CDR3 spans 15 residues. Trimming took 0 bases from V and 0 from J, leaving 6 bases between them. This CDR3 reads CASSLDGSSYNEQFF. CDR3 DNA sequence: TGTGCCAGCAGCTTAGATGGTAGCTCCTACAATGAGCAGTTCTTC.

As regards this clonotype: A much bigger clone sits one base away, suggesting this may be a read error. CDR3 amino acids: CASTPTSGRAAEQFF. The CDR3, as DNA: TGTGCCAGCACTCCAACTAGCGGGAGGGCCGCTGAGCAGTTCTTC. V usage is TRBV6-2 or TRBV6-3 and J usage is TRBJ2-1, with 13 bases lining up with TRBD2. The CDR3 spans 15 residues. Germline CDR1 reads MNHEY; CDR2 reads SVGEGT. After removal of 7 bases from V and 9 bases from J, the junction contained 9 bases not matched to a gene.

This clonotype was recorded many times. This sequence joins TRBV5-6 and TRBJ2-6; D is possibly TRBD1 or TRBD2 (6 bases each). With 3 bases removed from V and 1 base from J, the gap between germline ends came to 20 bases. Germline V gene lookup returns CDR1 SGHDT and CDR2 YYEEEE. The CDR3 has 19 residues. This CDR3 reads CASSWAKAVGGSGANVLTF. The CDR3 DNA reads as TGTGCCAGCAGCTGGGCTAAAGCCGTAGGGGGGTCTGGGGCCAACGTCCTGACTTTC.

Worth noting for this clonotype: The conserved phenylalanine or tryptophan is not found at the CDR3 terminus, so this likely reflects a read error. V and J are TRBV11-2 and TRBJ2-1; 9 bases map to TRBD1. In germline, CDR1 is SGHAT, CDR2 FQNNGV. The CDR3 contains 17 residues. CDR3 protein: CASSLTHGQGYRGGQFL. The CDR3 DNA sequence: TGTGCAAGCAGCTTAACCCACGGACAGGGGTACAGGGGTGGGCAGTTCTTA.

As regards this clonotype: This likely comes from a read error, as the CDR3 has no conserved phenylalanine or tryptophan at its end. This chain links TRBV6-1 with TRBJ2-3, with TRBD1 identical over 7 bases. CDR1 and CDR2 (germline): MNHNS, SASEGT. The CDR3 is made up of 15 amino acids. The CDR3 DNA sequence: TGTGCCACCAGTGAAGCGACAGGGAGCACAGATACGCAGTATTTG. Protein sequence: CATSEATGSTDTQYL.

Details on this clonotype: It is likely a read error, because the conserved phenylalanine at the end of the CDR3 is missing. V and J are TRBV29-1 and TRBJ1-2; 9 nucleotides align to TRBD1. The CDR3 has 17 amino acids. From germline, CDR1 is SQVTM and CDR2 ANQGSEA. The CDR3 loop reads CSVEVAGQTGGGYGYTS. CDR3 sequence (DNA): TGCAGCGTTGAAGTCGCGGGGCAAACAGGGGGCGGCTATGGTTACACCTCC.

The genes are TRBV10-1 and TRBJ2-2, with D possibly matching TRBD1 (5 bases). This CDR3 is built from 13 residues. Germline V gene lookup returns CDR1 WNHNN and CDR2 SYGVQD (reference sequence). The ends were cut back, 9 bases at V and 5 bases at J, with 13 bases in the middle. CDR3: CASSKGSTGELFF. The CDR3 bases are TGCGCCAGTAGTAAGGGGTCGACCGGGGAGCTGTTTTTT.

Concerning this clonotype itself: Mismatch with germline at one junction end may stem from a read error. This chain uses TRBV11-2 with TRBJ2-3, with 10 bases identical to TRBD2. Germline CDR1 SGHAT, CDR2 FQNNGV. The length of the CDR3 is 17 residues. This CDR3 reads CASILGGLAYTSDTQYF. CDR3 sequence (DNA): TGTGCCAGCATCTTAGGGGGACTAGCGTACACGTCAGATACGCAATATTTT.

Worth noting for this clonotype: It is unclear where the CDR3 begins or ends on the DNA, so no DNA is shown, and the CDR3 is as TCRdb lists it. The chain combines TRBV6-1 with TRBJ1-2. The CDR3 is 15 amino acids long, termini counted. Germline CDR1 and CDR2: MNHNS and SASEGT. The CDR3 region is CVSSYRLGFNYGCTF.

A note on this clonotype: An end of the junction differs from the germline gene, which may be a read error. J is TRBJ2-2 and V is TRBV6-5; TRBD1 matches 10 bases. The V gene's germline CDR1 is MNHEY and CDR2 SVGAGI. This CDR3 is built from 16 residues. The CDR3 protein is CASSYSWTGGTGELFF. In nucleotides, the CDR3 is TGTGCCAGTAGTTACTCCTGGACAGGGGGGACCGGGGAGCTGTTTTTT.

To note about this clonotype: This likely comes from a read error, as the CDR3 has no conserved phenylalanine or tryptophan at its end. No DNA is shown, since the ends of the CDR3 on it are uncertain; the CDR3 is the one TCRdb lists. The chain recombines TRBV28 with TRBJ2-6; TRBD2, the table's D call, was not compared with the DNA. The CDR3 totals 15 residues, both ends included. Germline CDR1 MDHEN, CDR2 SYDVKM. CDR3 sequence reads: CASTAPLSGANVLNV.

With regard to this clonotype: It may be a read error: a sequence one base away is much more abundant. This CDR3 is CASSPSLQGVFYGYTF. In DNA, the CDR3 is TGTGCCAGCAGTCCCTCCTTACAGGGGGTTTTCTATGGCTACACCTTC. J is TRBJ1-2 and V is TRBV12-3 or TRBV12-4, with TRBD1 matching 8 bases. V shed 5 bases, J shed 4 bases, and the junction held 12 bases outside the gene matches. The CDR3 runs 16 residues.

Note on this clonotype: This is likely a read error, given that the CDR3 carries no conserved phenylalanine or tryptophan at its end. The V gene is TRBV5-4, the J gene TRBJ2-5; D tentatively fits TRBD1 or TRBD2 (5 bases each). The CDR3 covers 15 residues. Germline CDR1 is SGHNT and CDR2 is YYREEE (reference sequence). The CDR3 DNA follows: TGTGCCTGCAGCTCAGGACGAGGGAACCAGGGGACCCAGTACCTC. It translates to CACSSGRGNQGTQYL.

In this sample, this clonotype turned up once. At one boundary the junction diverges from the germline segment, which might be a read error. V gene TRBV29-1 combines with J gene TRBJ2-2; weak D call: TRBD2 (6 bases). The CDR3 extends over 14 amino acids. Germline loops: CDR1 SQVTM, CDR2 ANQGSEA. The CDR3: CSVEETIRTGGLFF. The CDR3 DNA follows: TGCAGCGTTGAAGAGACTATCCGGACCGGGGGGCTGTTTTTT.

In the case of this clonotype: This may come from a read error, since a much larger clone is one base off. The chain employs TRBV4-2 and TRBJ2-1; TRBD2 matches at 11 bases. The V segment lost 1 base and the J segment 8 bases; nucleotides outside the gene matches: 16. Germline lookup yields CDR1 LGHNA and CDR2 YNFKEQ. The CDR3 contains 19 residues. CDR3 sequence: CASSQADGSSGRANYEQFF. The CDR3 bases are TGTGCCAGCAGCCAAGCCGACGGGAGTAGCGGGAGGGCCAACTATGAGCAGTTCTTC.

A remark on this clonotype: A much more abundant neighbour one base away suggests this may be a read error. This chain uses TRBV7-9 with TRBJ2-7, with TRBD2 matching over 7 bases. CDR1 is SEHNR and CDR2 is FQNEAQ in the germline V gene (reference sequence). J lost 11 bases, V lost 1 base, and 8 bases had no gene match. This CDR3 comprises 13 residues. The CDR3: CASSLGTAGIEYF. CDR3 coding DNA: TGTGCCAGCAGCTTAGGCACAGCGGGAATAGAGTACTTC.

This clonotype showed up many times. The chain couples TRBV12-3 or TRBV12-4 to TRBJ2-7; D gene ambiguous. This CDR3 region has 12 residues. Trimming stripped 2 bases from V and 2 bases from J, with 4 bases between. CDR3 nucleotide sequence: TGTGCCAGCAGTTTAATGCCCTACGAGCAGTACTTC. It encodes CASSLMPYEQYF.

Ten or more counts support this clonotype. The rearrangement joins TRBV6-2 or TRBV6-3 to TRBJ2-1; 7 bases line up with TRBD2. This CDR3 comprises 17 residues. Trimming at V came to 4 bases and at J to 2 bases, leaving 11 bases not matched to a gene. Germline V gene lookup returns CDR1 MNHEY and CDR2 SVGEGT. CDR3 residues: CASSSSRGRAPYNEQFF. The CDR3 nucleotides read TGTGCCAGCAGTTCCTCTCGAGGGAGGGCCCCCTACAATGAGCAGTTCTTC.

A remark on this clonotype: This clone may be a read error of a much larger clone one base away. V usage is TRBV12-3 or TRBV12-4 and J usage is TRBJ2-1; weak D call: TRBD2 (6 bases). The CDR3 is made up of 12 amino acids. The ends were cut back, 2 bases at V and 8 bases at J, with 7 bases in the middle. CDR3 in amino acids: CASSLREDEQFF. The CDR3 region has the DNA TGTGCCAGCAGTTTAAGGGAGGATGAGCAGTTCTTC.